This T cell receptor (beta chain) was observed in a study of cytomegalovirus exposure and HLA in healthy donors. Study conclusions and caveats: Most observed TCR sequences were rare, whereas some public TCRs were detected in many donors. The study carried out a later analysis of TCR beta sequences. It associated 15,000 to 20,000 of them with specific HLA alleles at a false discovery rate of 0.05. The productive fraction for most TCR beta V segments was about 90% or about 30% in an earlier analysis.

About this clone: Its cognate antigen is unknown.

PCR was performed using 60 Vbeta and 13 Jbeta primers. Repertoires were generated with immunoSEQ multiplex PCR, while TCRdb's copy carries only in-frame clones and drops some. The data contain about 120,000 clones, 80% of them singletons. This clonotype originated in a female donor in good health and CMV-seropositive. The source material was PBMCs.

This chain's CDR3 is CASSESGLNNEQFF. The DNA for the CDR3 is TGTGCCAGCAGTGAATCCGGACTCAACAATGAGCAGTTCTTC. The V gene is TRBV25-1, the J gene TRBJ2-1, with D perhaps matching TRBD2 (5 bases). The ends were cut back, 1 base at V and 5 bases at J, with 9 bases in the middle. The CDR3 has 14 residues. Germline CDR1 reads MGHDK; CDR2 reads SYGVNS.